This record concerns one T cell receptor (beta chain) sequence. What it binds is not known. V was clipped by 4 bases and J by 0 bases, with 13 bases between them. In germline, CDR1 is SEHNR, CDR2 FQNEAQ (reference sequence). The CDR3 extends over 16 amino acids. The sample comes from a study of blood T cells in healthy people across ages. Study-level results: The long-lived group displayed more naive CD4+ cells, plus higher diversity, than the aged donors did.

PCR was performed a second time for roughly 7 to 12 cycles using a sample-barcoded 5' primer and a J-beta primer mix. Each cDNA molecule was tagged by a template-switch adaptor that had 12 random nucleotides. TCRdb re-called the 5' RACE reads with MiXCR, one entry per CDR3 protein. The sample holds around 1.1 million distinct CDR3 sequences; 35% to 40% are singletons and the top ten take about 12%. The TCR originated in a young man in good health. Input material: blood. The V gene is TRBV7-9, the J gene TRBJ1-3, with D possibly matching TRBD1 (5 bases). The DNA for the CDR3 is TGTGCCAGCAGCTCCTCTTTAGGGGCCTCTGGAAACACCATATATTTT. It encodes CASSSSLGASGNTIYF.